The entry that follows covers one TCR beta chain sequence. These data are taken from a study of blood T cell repertoires in COVID-19. This CDR3 is 15 amino acids long. V lost 0 bases to trimming and J lost 8 bases, with 13 bases between them. The germline gives CDR1 MNHEY, CDR2 SVGAGI. Original processing notes: Quantification of nucleated cells was approximated via reference gene primer amplification. TCRdb keeps only in-frame clones here, not all; method: immunoSEQ multiplex PCR. That table supplies the V and J calls and clone size; D and trimming were determined from the DNA. The table shows 150,000 to 200,000 clones, with around 84% occurring only once.

The gene calls are TRBV6-5 and TRBJ1-4; perhaps TRBD1 as D (5 bases). The clonotype was recovered from a man in his fifties who had recovered from COVID-19. What was sequenced was PBMCs or T cells enriched from blood (not recorded which). The CDR3 sequence is CASSYSGLGGEKLFF. CDR3 coding DNA: TGTGCCAGCAGTTACTCGGGGCTGGGAGGGGAAAAACTGTTTTTT.